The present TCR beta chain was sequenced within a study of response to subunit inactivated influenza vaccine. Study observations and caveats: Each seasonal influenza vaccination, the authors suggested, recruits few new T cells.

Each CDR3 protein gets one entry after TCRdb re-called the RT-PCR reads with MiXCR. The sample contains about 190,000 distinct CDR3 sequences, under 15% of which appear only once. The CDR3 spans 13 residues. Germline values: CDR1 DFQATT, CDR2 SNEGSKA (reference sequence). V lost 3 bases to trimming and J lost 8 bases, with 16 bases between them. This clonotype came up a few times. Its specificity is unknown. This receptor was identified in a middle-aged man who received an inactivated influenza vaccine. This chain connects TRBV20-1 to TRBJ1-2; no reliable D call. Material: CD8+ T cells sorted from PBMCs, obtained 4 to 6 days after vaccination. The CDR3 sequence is CSASFPGGEGYTF. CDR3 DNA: TGCAGTGCTAGCTTTCCAGGAGGAGAGGGCTACACCTTC.